What follows is one T cell receptor beta chain and its context. Its cognate antigen is unknown. Each gene name is a mouse one. The read gets to within 1 residue of the CDR3 end, and the germline J gene fills in the rest. This sample is part of a study of tissue T cells after allogeneic stem cell transplantation. Study-wide points: Tissue-detected TCR repertoire was only partly captured by blood and spleen T cells. Within patients, tissue anatomy strongly shaped TCR repertoire composition. Shared clones across patients were few; motif clustering revealed tissue-specific shared signatures.

Germline-derived CDR1 and CDR2 are GKSSPN and SITVG. This CDR3 is built from 15 residues. V was cut by 0 bases and J by 0 bases, with 11 bases left in between. Survey-depth TCRbeta CDR3 sequencing reported V/J genes and productive frequencies. Some clones are missing from TCRdb's copy, which holds only in-frame ones; the method was immunoSEQ multiplex PCR. Of about 20,000 clones listed, over 60% are singletons. The sequence derives from a female BALB/c mouse in good health. The strain's MHC: H2-d. The chain recombines TRBV31 with TRBJ1-1; tentative D call: TRBD1 (6 bases). The sequenced sample was spleen. The CDR3 region is CAWSLGTTANTEVFF. The sequenced part of the CDR3 DNA is TGTGCCTGGAGTCTCGGGACAACTGCAAACACAGAAGTCTTC.